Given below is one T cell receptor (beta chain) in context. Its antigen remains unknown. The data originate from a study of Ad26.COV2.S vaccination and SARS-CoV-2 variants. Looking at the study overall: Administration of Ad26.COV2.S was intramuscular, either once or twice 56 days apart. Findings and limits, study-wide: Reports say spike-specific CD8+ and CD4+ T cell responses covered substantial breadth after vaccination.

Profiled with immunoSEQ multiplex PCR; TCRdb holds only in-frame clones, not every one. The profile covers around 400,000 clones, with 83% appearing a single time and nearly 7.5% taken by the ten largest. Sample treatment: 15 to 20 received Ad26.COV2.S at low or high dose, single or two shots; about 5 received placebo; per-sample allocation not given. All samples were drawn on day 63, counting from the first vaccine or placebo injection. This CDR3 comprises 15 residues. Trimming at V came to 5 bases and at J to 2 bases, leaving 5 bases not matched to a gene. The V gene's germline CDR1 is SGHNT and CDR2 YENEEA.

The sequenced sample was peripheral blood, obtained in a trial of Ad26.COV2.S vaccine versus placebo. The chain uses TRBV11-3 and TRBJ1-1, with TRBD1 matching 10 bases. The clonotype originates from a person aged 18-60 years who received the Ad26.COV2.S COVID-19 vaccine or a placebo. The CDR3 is CASSERTGGNTEAFF. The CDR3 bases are TGTGCCAGCAGCGAGCGGACAGGGGGAAACACTGAAGCTTTCTTT.